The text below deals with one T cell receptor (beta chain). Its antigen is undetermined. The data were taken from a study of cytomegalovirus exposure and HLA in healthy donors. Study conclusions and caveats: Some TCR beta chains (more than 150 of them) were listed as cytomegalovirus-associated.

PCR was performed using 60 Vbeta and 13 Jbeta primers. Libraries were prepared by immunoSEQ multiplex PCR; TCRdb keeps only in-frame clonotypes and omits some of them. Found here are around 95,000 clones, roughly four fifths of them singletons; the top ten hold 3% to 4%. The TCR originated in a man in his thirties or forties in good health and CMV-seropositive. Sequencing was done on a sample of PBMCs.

CDR3 bases: TGTGCCAGTAGTACGCACAGGGGGCTTGGTGAAAAACTGTTTTTT. Translating it yields CASSTHRGLGEKLFF. The chain couples TRBV19 to TRBJ1-4, with TRBD1 identical over 9 bases. V shed 4 bases, J shed 7 bases, and the junction held 7 bases outside the gene matches. The germline gives CDR1 LNHDA, CDR2 SQIVND (reference sequence). CDR3 length equals 15 residues.